The present entry profiles one TCR beta chain with its context. What it binds is unknown. There are 16 residues in the CDR3. CDR1 KGHSH and CDR2 LQKENI come from the germline V gene. V was clipped by 3 bases and J by 4 bases; unmatched bases: 8. Sequencing was performed with immunoSEQ multiplex PCR; in TCRdb, only in-frame clones are kept and a portion is missing. The table shows about 110,000 clones, with roughly 87% occurring only once. This record belongs to a study of T cell responses to AZD1222 COVID-19 vaccine. Overall study results and limits: White British ancestry dominated among donors, who included more females, and clonal diversity was possibly underestimated. Of the AZD1222 recipients, only five to seven were seropositive at baseline.

This TCR derives from an adult who received the AZD1222 COVID-19 vaccine. This chain joins TRBV18 and TRBJ1-1, with 10 bases identical to TRBD1. Sequencing was performed on peripheral blood, taken 28 days after the second AZD1222 dose. CDR3 sequence: CASSPRQGASFTEAFF. CDR3 DNA: TGTGCCAGCTCACCGAGACAGGGGGCGAGTTTCACTGAAGCTTTCTTT.